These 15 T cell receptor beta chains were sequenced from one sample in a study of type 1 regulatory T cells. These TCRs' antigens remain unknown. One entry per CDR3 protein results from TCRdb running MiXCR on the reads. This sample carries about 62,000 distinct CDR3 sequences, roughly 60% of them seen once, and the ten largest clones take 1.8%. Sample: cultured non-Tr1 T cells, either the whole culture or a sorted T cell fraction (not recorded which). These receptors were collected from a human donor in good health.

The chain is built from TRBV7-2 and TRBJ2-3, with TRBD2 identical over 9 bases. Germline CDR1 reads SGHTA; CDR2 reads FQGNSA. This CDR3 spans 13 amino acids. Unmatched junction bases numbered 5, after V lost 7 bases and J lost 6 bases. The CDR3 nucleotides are TGTGCCAGCACTCTAGCGGGACTTGATACGCAGTATTTT. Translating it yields CASTLAGLDTQYF.

The CDR3 region has the DNA TGCAGTGCTAGAGACGGCAAGCGGTTATTAGATACGCAGTATTTT. Amino acids: CSARDGKRLLDTQYF. The gene calls are TRBV20-1 and TRBJ2-3, with D possibly being TRBD2 (5 bases). Germline assignment: CDR1 DFQATT and CDR2 SNEGSKA (reference sequence). The CDR3 is 15 amino acids. The ends were cut back, 0 bases at V and 5 bases at J, with 15 bases in the middle.

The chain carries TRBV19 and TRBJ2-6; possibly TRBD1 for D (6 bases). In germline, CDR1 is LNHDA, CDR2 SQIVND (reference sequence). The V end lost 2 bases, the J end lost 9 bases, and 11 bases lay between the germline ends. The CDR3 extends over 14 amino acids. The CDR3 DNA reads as TGTGCCAGTAGTATAAGGGGGTTGGACAACGTCCTGACTTTC. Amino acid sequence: CASSIRGLDNVLTF.

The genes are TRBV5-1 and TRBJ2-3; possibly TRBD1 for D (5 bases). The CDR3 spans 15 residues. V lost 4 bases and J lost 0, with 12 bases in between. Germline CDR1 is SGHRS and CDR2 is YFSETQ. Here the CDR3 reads CASSQDTTSTDTQYF. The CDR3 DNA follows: TGCGCCAGCAGCCAGGACACCACTAGCACAGATACGCAGTATTTT.

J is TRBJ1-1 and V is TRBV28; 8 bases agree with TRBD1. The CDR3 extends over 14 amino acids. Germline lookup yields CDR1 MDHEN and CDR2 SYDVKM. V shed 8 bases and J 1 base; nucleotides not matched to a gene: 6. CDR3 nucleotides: TGTGCCAGCTCAGGGGGCAGGCGGAACACTGAAGCTTTCTTT. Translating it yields CASSGGRRNTEAFF.

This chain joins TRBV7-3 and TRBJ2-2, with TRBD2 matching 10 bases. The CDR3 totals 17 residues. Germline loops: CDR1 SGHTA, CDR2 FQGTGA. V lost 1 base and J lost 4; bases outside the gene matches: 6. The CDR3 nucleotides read TGTGCCAGCAGCTTAATCGGGACTAGCGAATTCACCGGGGAGCTGTTTTTT. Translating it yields CASSLIGTSEFTGELFF.

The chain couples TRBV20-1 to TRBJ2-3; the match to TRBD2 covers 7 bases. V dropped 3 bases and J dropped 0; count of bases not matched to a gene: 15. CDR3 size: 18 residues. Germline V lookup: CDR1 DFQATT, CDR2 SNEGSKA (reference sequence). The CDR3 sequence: CSARPPAGASGSTDTQYF. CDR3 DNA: TGCAGTGCTAGGCCGCCTGCTGGGGCTAGCGGTAGCACAGATACGCAGTATTTT.

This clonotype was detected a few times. DNA of the CDR3: TGCGCCAGCAGTCGCACTCAGAGCTCCTACAATGAGCAGTTCTTC. Translation: CASSRTQSSYNEQFF. This chain uses TRBV5-1 with TRBJ2-1; D is unresolved. Trimming removed 5 bases from V and 0 bases from J, with 12 bases in between. This CDR3 has 15 residues. Germline V gives CDR1 SGHRS, CDR2 YFSETQ.

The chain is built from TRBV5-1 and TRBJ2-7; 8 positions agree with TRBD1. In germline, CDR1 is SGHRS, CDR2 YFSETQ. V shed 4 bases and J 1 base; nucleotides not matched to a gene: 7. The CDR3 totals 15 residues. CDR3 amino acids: CASSPGQEVSYEQYF. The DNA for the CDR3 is TGCGCCAGCAGCCCGGGACAGGAGGTTTCCTACGAGCAGTACTTC.

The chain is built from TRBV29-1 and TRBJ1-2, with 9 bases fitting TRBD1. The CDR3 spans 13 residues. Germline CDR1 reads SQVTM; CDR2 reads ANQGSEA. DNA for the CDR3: TGCACCATTCGTACAGGGGGCAACTATGGCTACACCTTC. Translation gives CTIRTGGNYGYTF.

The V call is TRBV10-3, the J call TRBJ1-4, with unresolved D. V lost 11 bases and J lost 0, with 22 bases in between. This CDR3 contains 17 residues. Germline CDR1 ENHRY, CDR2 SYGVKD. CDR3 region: CAVPGLGNSSTNEKLFF. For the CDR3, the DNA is TGTGCCGTGCCTGGGTTAGGGAACTCTTCAACTAATGAAAAACTGTTTTTT.

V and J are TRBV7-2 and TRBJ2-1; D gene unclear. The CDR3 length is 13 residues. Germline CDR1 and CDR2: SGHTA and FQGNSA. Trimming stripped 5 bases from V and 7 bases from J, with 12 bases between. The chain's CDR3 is CASSTDRGNEQFF. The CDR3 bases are TGTGCCAGCAGCACGGACCGCGGTAATGAGCAGTTCTTC.

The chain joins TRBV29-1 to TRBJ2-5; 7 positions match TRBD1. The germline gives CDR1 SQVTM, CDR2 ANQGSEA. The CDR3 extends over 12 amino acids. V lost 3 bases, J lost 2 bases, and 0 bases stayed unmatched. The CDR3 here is CSVDRGQETQYF. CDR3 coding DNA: TGCAGCGTTGACAGGGGGCAAGAGACCCAGTACTTC.

CDR3 DNA: TGTGCCATCAGTACCGACACAGATACGCAGTATTTT. Encoded protein: CAISTDTDTQYF. The chain recombines TRBV10-3 with TRBJ2-3; D is ambiguous. Germline V CDR1 and CDR2: ENHRY, SYGVKD. This CDR3 region has 12 residues. V was pared by 5 bases and J by 2 bases, with 5 bases between.

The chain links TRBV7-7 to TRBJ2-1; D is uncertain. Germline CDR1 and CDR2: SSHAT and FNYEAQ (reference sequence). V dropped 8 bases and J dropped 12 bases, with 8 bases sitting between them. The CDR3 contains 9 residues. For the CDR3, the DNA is TGTGCCAGCGGTCGGAGGCAGTTCTTC. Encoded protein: CASGRRQFF.